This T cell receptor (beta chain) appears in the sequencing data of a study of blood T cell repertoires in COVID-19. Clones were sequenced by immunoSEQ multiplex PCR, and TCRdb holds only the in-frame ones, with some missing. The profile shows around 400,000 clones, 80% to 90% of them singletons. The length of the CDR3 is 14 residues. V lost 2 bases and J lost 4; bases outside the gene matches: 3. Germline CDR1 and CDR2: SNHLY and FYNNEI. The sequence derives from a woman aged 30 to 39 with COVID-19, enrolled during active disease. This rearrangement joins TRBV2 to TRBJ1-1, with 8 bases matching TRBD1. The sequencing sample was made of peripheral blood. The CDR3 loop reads CASSEQGASTEAFF. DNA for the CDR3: TGTGCCAGCAGTGAACAGGGGGCCTCCACTGAAGCTTTCTTT.